The TCR beta chain described here comes from a study of early T cells in non-severe SARS-CoV-2 infection. Between the trimmed V and J ends, which lost 4 bases and 4 bases, there was a span of 8 bases. Germline CDR1 SGHTA, CDR2 FQGTGA. CDR3 size: 13 residues. This clonotype was detected many times. Unique molecular identifiers were affixed to single, distinct cDNA molecules. TCRdb re-called the 5' RACE reads through MiXCR, storing one row per CDR3 protein. The data hold more than 25,000 distinct CDR3 sequences, with about 4.9% observed a single time. The genes are TRBV7-3 and TRBJ1-3, with D maybe TRBD1 (5 bases). The starting material was whole blood, obtained at baseline. The TCR was taken from an adult who was a healthcare worker with PCR-confirmed SARS-CoV-2 infection or an uninfected control (not recorded which). The CDR3 spells CASSSGPGNTIYF. DNA for the CDR3: TGTGCCAGCAGCTCGGGACCCGGAAACACCATATATTTT.